This T cell receptor (beta chain) is from a study of OX40 agonist ivuxolimab in advanced cancers. Study information: Patients undergoing dose escalation presented with hepatocellular carcinoma, melanoma, renal cell or head and neck cancer. Study-wide points: The antigen specificity of the peripheral T cells (those that were expanded) was not determined.

Method: immunoSEQ multiplex PCR; TCRdb's copy keeps in-frame clones and lacks some. The table lists about 97,000 clones, 85% to 90% of them singletons. Worth noting for this clone: Its antigen is as yet unknown.

The receptor was isolated from an adult with an advanced solid tumor such as melanoma, head and neck, liver or kidney cancer. Sequencing used CD4+ or CD8+ T cells sorted from blood, obtained in a trial of the OX40 agonist ivuxolimab.

The CDR3: CASSGDRARVEKLFF. CDR3 bases: TGTGCCAGCAGTGGGGACAGGGCGCGGGTCGAAAAACTGTTTTTT. The rearrangement joins TRBV6-5 to TRBJ1-4; 9 bases map to TRBD1. Per germline, CDR1 MNHEY and CDR2 SVGAGI. This CDR3 region has 15 residues. V dropped 5 bases and J dropped 8; count of bases not matched to a gene: 9.